This TCR beta chain stems from a study of vaccination and CD4 T cells after COVID-19. In germline, CDR1 is SGHRS, CDR2 YFSETQ. Trimming pared 4 bases from V and 3 bases from J, leaving 20 bases between. This CDR3 is built from 16 residues. To note about this clonotype: What it binds is unknown.

Treatment defined: roughly nine-day PBMC culture with coronavirus spike peptide pools or control peptides (ViraFEST assay). According to the study, CD4+ T cells from the unexposed donor were gathered ahead of the COVID-19 pandemic (2011-2018). PBMCs were cultured at 1.5 million to 2.5 million per well with 10 IU/ml IL-2 and 8 to 10 ug/ml peptide pools. Sequence data for DNA of cultured CD4+ T cells were generated by the Oncomine TCR Beta short-read assay. One entry per CDR3 protein, called by TCRdb with MiXCR from the PCR reads. The sample has roughly 4,200 distinct CDR3 sequences, roughly two thirds seen once.

What was sequenced was CD4+ T cells from blood, cultured in vitro. The receptor comes from a human donor in good health. The gene calls are TRBV5-1 and TRBJ2-7; possibly TRBD2 for D (7 bases). This CDR3 is CASSASGGPGIYEQYF. CDR3 coding DNA: TGCGCCAGCAGCGCCTCCGGGGGGCCAGGGATCTACGAGCAGTACTTC.